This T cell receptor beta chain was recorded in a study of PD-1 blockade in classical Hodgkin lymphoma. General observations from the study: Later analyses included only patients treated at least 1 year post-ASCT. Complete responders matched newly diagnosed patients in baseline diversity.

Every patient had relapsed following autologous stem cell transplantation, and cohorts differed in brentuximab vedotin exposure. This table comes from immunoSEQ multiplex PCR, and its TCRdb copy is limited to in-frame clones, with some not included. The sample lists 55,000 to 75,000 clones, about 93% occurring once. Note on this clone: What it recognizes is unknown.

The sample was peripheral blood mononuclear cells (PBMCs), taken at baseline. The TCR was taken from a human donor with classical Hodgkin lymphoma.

The DNA for the CDR3 is TGTGCCAGCAGCGTAGGCCCCAACAGGGGATTCACTGAAGCTTTCTTT. It translates to CASSVGPNRGFTEAFF. The chain employs TRBV9 and TRBJ1-1, with TRBD1 identical over 7 bases. There are 16 residues in the CDR3. The germline gives CDR1 SGDLS, CDR2 YYNGEE. Unmatched junction bases numbered 9, after V lost 0 bases and J lost 4 bases.